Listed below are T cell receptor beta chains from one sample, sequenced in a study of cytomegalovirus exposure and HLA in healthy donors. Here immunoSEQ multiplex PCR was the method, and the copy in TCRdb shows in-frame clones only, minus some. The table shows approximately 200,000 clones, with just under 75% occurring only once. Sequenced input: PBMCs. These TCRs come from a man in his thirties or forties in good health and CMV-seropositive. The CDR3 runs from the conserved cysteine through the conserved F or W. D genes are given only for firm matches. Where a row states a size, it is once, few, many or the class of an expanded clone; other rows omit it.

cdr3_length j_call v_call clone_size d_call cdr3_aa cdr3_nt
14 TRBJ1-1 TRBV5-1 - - CASSLGTTGTEAFF TGCGCCAGCAGCTTGGGAACCACGGGGACTGAAGCTTTCTTT
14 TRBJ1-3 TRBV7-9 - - CASSLGPTGNTIYF TGTGCCAGCAGCTTAGGGCCGACTGGAAACACCATATATTTT
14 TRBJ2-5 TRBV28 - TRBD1 CASSLTGGDETQYF TGTGCCAGCAGTTTGACAGGGGGCGATGAGACCCAGTACTTC
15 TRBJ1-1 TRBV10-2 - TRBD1 CASSEEGTDNTEAFF TGCGCCAGCAGTGAAGAGGGGACAGACAACACTGAAGCTTTCTTT
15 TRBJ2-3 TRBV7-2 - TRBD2 CASRPPGLAAGAQYF TGTGCCAGCAGGCCTCCGGGACTAGCGGCAGGTGCGCAGTATTTT
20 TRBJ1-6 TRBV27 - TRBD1 CASSFLDRGKNKALDSPLHF TGTGCCAGCAGTTTTCTAGACAGGGGAAAAAATAAGGCTCTGGATTCACCCCTCCACTTT
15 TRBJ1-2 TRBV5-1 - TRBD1 CASSSSTGEVYGYTF TGCGCCAGCAGCTCATCGACAGGGGAGGTCTATGGCTACACCTTC
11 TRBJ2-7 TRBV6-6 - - CASRESRDIRF TGTGCCAGCAGAGAATCCCGGGACATTCGCTTC
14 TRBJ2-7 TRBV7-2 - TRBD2 CASSYVAGAYEQYF TGTGCCAGCAGCTATGTAGCGGGGGCCTACGAGCAGTACTTC
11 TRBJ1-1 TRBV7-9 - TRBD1 CSSSQGDEAFF TGTTCCAGCAGTCAGGGGGATGAAGCTTTCTTT
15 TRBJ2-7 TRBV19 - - CASSIVSAGDYEQYF TGTGCCAGTAGTATAGTAAGCGCCGGGGATTACGAGCAGTACTTC
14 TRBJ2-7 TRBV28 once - CASSPRVLSYEQYF TGTGCCAGCAGCCCACGGGTCCTTTCCTACGAGCAGTACTTC
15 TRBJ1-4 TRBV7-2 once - CASSLTGRANEKLFF TGTGCCAGCAGCTTAACAGGGAGGGCTAATGAAAAACTGTTTTTT
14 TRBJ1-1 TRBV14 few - CASSPRGADTEAFF TGTGCCAGCAGCCCCAGGGGAGCCGACACTGAAGCTTTCTTT
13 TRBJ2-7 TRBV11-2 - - CASKGNPLYEQYF TGTGCCAGCAAGGGGAATCCCCTCTACGAGCAGTACTTC
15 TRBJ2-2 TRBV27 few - CASSLEGRRTGELFF TGTGCCAGCAGTTTAGAGGGTAGGAGGACCGGGGAGCTGTTTTTT
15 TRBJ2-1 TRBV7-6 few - CASSFSVGARDEQFF TGTGCCAGCAGCTTTTCGGTGGGGGCTCGGGATGAGCAGTTCTTC
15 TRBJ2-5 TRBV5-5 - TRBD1 CASSLGGTGGETQYF TGTGCCAGCAGCTTGGGGGGGACAGGGGGAGAGACCCAGTACTTC
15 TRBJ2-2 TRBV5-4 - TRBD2 CASSLGTSGPGELFF TGTGCCAGCAGCCTCGGGACTAGCGGTCCCGGGGAGCTGTTTTTT
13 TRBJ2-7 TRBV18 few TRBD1 CASSLDREREQYF TGTGCCAGCTCACTAGACAGGGAACGCGAGCAGTACTTC
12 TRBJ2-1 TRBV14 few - CASSQEGQRRFF TGTGCCAGCAGCCAAGAGGGACAAAGAAGGTTCTTC
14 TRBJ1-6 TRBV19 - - CASSTGYKQSPLHF TGTGCCAGTAGCACCGGGTACAAACAATCACCCCTCCACTTT
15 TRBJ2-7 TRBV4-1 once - CASSQAQGGAYEQYF TGCGCCAGCAGCCAAGCTCAGGGCGGGGCTTACGAGCAGTACTTC
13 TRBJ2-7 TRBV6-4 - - CASSEETGAGQYF TGTGCCAGCAGCGAAGAGACAGGTGCGGGGCAGTACTTC